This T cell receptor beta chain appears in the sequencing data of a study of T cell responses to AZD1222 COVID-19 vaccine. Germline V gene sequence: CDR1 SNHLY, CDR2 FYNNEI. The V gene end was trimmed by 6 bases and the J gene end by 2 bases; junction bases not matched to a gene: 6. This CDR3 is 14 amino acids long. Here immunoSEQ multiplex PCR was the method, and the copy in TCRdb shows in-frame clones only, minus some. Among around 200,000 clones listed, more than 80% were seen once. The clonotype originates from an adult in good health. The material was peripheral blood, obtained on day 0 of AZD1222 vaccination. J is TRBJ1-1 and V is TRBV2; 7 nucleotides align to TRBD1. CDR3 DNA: TGTGCCAGCAGGTTAGGGACAGCCAACACTGAAGCTTTCTTT. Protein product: CASRLGTANTEAFF.